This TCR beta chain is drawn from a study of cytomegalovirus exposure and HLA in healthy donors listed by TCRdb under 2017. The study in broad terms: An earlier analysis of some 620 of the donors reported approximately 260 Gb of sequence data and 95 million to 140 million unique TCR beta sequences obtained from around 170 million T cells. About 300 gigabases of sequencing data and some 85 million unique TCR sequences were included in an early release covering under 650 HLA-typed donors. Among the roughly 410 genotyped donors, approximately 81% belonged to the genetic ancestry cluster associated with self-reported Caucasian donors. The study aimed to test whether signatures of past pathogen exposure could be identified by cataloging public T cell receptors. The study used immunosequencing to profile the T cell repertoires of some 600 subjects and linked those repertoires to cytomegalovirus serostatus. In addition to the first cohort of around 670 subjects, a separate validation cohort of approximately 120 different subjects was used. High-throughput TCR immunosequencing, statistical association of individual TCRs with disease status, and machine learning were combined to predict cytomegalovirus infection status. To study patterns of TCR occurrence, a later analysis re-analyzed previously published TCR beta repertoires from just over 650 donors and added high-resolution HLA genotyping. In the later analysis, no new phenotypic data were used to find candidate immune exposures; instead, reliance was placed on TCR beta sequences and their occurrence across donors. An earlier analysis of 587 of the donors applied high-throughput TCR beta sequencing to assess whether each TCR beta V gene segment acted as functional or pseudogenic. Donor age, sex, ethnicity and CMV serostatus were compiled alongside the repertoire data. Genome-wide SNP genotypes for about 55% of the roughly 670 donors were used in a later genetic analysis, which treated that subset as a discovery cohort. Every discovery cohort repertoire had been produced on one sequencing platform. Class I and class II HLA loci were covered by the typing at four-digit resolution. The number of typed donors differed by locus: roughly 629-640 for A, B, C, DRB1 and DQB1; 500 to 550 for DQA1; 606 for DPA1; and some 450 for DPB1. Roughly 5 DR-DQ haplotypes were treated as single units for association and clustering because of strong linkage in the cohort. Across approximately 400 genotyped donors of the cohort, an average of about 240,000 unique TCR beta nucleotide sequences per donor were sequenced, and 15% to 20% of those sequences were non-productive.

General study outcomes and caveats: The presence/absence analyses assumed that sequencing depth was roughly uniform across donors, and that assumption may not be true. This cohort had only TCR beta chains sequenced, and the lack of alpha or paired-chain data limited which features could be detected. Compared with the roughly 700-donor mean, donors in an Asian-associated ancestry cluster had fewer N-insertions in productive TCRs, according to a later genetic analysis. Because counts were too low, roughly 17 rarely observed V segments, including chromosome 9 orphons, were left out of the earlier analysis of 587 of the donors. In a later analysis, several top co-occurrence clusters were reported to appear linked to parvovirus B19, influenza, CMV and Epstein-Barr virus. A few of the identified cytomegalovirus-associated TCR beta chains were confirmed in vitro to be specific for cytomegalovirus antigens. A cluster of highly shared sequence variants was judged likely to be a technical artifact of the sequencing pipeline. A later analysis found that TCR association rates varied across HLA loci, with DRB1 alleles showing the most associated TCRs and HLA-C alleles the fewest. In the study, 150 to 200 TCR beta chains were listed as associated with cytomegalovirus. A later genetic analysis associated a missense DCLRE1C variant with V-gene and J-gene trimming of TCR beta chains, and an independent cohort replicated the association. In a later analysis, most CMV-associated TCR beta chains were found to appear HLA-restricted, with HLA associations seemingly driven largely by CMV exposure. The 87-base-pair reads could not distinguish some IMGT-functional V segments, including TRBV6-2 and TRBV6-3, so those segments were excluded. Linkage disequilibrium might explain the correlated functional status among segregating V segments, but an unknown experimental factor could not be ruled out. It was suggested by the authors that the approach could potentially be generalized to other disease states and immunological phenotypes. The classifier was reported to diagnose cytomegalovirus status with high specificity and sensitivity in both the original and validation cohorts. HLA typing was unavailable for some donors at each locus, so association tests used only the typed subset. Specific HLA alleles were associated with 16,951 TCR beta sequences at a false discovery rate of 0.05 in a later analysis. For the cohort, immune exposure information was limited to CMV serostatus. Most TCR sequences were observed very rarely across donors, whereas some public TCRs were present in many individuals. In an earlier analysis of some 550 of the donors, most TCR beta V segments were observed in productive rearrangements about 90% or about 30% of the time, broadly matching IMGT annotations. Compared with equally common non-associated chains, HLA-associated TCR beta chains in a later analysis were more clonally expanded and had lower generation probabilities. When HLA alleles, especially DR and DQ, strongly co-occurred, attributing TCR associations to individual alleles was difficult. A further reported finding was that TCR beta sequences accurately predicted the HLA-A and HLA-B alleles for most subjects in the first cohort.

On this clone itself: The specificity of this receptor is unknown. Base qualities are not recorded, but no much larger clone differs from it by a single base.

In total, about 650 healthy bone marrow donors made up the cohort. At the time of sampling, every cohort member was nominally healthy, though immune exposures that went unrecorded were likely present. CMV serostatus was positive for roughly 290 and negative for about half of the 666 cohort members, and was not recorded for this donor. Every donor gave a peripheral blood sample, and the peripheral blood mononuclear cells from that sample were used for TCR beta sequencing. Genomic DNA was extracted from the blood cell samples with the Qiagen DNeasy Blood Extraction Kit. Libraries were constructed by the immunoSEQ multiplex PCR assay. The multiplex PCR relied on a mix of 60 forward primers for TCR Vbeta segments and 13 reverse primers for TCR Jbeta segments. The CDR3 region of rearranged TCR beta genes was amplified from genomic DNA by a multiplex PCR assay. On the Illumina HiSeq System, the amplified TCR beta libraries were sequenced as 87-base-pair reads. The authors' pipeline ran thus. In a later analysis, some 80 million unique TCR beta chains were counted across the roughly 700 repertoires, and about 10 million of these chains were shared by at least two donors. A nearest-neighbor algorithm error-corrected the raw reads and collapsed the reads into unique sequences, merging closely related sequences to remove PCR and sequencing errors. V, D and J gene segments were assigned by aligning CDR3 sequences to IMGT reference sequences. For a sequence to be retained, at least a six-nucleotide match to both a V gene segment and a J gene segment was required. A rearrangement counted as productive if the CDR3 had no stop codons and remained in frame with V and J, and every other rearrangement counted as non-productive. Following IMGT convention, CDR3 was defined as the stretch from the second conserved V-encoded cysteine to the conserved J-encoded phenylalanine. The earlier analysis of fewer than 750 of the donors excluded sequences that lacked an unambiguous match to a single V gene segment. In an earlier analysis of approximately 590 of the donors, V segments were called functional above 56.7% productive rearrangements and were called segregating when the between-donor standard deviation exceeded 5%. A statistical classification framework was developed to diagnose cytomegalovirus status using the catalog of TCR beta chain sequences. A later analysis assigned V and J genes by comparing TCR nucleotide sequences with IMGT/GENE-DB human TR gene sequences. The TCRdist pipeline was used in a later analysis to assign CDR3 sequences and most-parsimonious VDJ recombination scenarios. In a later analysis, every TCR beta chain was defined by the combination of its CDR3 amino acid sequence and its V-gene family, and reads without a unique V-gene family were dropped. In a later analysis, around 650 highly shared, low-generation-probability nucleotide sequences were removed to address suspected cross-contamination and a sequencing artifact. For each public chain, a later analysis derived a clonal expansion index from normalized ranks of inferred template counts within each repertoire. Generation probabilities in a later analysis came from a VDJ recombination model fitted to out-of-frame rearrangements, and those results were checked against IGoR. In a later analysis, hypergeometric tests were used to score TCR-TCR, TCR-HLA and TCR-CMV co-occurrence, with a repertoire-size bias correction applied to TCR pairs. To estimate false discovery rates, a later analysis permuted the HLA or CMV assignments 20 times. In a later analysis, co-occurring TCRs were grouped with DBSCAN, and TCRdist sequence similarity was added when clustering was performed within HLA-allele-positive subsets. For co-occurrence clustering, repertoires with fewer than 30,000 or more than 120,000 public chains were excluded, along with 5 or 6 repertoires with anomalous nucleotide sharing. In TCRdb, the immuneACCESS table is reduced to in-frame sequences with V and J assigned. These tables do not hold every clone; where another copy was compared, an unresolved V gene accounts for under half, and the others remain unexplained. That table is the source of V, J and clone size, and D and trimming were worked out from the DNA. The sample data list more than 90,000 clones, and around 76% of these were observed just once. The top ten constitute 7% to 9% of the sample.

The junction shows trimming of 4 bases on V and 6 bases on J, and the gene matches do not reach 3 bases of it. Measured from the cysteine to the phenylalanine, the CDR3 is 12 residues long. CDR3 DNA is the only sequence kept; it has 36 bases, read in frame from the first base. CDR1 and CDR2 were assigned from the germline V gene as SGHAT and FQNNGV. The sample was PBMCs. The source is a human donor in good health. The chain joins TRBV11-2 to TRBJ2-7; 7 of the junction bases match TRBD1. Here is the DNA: TGTGCCAGCAGCTACAGGGGAATCGAGCAGTACTTC. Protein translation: CASSYRGIEQYF. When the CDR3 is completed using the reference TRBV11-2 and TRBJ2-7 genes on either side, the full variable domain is EAGVAQSPRYKIIEKRQSVAFWCNPISGHATLYWYQQILGQGPKLLIQFQNNGVVDDSQLPKDRFSAERLKGVDSTLKIQPAKLEDSAVYLCASSYRGIEQYFGPGTRLTVT.